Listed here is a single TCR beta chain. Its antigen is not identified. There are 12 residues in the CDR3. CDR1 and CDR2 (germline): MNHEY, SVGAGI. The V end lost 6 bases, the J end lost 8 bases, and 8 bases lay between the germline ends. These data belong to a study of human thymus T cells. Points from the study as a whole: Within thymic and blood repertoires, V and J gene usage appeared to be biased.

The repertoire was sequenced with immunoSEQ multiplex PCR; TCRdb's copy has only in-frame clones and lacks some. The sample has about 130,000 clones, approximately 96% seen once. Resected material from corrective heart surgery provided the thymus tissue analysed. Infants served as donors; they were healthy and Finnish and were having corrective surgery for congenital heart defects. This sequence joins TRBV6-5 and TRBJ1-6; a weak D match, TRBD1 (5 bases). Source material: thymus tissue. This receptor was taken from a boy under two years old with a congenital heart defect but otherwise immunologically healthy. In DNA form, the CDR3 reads TGTGCCAGCAGCTCGGGGGATTCACCCCTCCACTTT. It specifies CASSSGDSPLHF.